This note documents a single TCR beta chain sequence. This specimen belongs to a study of OX40 agonist ivuxolimab in advanced cancers. Germline CDR1 and CDR2: SGHNT and YYREEE (reference sequence). The V gene lost 2 bases and the J gene lost 0 bases, with 9 bases spanning the gap. The CDR3 is 15 amino acids. The table came from immunoSEQ multiplex PCR; TCRdb's copy has only in-frame clones and leaves some out. Here the sample spans 30,000 to 45,000 clones, around 80% being singletons. Sequenced material: CD4+ or CD8+ T cells sorted from blood, taken in a trial of the OX40 agonist ivuxolimab. V is TRBV5-4 and J is TRBJ2-1; D is ambiguous. The clonotype originates from an adult with an advanced solid tumor such as melanoma, head and neck, liver or kidney cancer. The chain's CDR3 is CASSLGSSSYNEQFF. The CDR3 nucleotides are TGTGCCAGCAGCTTAGGCTCAAGCTCCTACAATGAGCAGTTCTTC.